These 17 T cell receptor beta chains were all obtained from the same sample, sequenced in a study of monozygotic twins with inflammatory bowel disease. TCRdb processed the 5' RACE reads again and assigns one entry to each CDR3 protein, with no DNA. In total, the table holds about 85,000 distinct CDR3 sequences. What was sequenced was blood. Source of these receptors: a human donor with ulcerative colitis or Crohn's disease, or a healthy co-twin of an affected twin (not recorded which).

The rearrangement uses TRBV5-1 and TRBJ1-1. This CDR3 region has 12 residues. The germline CDR1 and CDR2 sequences are SGHRS and YFSETQ. The CDR3 protein is CASSLSRTEAFF.

The rearrangement links TRBV5-1 to TRBJ1-1; TCRdb returns TRBD1, unconfirmable since there is no DNA. Germline CDR1 is SGHRS and CDR2 is YFSETQ. CDR3 length: 13 amino acids. CDR3 protein: CASSVGDRPEAFF.

The chain links TRBV28 to TRBJ1-6; TCRdb selects TRBD1, and the lack of DNA leaves this call unchecked. This CDR3 spans 14 amino acids. The V gene's germline CDR1 is MDHEN and CDR2 SYDVKM. The CDR3 spells CASSTHRTGSPLHF.

The CDR3 reads CSASRGTSGKSDTQYF. This rearrangement joins TRBV20-1 to TRBJ2-3; the TCRdb call, TRBD2, lacks DNA for checking. CDR1 is DFQATT, CDR2 SNEGSKA, per germline (reference sequence). This CDR3 is 16 amino acids long.

The chain links TRBV7-8 to TRBJ1-5; lacking DNA, the TRBD1 call made by TCRdb goes unchecked. The germline V gene encodes CDR1 SGHVS and CDR2 FQNEAQ. This CDR3 has 15 amino acids. The CDR3: CASSMMGGGNQPQHF.

The J gene is TRBJ2-2, the V gene TRBV11-2; TCRdb picks TRBD2, but there is no DNA to check that call. CDR3 length: 16 residues. Germline values: CDR1 SGHAT, CDR2 FQNNGV. The CDR3 region is CASRLAGGTNTGELFF.

CDR3 in amino acids: CASSDLRNTGELFF. The chain has TRBV2 and TRBJ2-2. The CDR3 is made up of 14 amino acids. The germline V gene encodes CDR1 SNHLY and CDR2 FYNNEI.

The rearrangement joins TRBV3-1 to TRBJ2-4; without DNA, the TCRdb call of TRBD1 cannot be checked. The CDR3 has 14 residues. CDR1 and CDR2 from the germline V gene are LGHDT and YNNKEL (reference sequence). The CDR3 loop is CASSPGTGGNIQYF.

J is TRBJ2-1 and V is TRBV14. Germline V lookup: CDR1 SGHDN, CDR2 FVKESK. CDR3 length equals 13 residues. CDR3 residues: CASSRSLHNEQFF.

The chain uses TRBV20-1 and TRBJ1-4; the D call from TCRdb, TRBD1, cannot be confirmed without DNA. The CDR3 is made up of 14 amino acids. Germline-derived CDR1 and CDR2 are DFQATT and SNEGSKA (reference sequence). The CDR3 is CSATTGGHGEKLFF.

This rearrangement joins TRBV20-1 to TRBJ2-1; TCRdb outputs TRBD2, but without DNA this stays unchecked. Germline V lookup: CDR1 DFQATT, CDR2 SNEGSKA (reference sequence). The CDR3 consists of 15 residues. The CDR3 spells CSASRASGGANEQFF.

The chain couples TRBV6-5 to TRBJ1-1. This CDR3 spans 16 amino acids. CDR1 is MNHEY, CDR2 SVGAGI, per germline. This chain's CDR3 is CASSSTRGLLNTEAFF.

The chain couples TRBV7-9 to TRBJ2-1; TCRdb names TRBD1, which stays unverified in the absence of DNA. Germline CDR1 SEHNR, CDR2 FQNEAQ (reference sequence). The CDR3 spans 15 residues. The CDR3 is CASSFDRGLDNEQFF.

V is TRBV6-1 and J is TRBJ1-2; TCRdb outputs TRBD1, but without DNA this stays unchecked. CDR1 is MNHNS, CDR2 SASEGT, per germline. The CDR3 loop spans 13 amino acids. The CDR3 sequence is CASTGYFNYGYTF.

The chain links TRBV14 to TRBJ1-4; TCRdb's D call, TRBD1, is unchecked because there is no DNA. Germline CDR1 SGHDN, CDR2 FVKESK. This CDR3 is built from 14 residues. CDR3 amino acids: CASSRHRTSEKLFF. The full variable domain, in which reference TRBV14 and TRBJ1-4 provide the parts outside the CDR3, is EAGVTQFPSHSVIEKGQTVTLRCDPISGHDNLYWYRRVMGKEIKFLLHFVKESKQDESGMPNNRFLAERTGGTYSTLKVQPAELEDSGVYFCASSRHRTSEKLFFGSGTQLSVL.

The V and J genes are TRBV5-1 and TRBJ2-7; TCRdb indicates TRBD1, and absent DNA this call remains unverified. The CDR3 runs to 17 residues. Germline-derived CDR1 and CDR2 are SGHRS and YFSETQ. The CDR3 is CASSVGTVGSGPYEQYF.

The chain joins TRBV7-9 to TRBJ2-1; TCRdb's D call of TRBD1 is untestable without DNA. The length of the CDR3 is 14 residues. Germline CDR1 SEHNR, CDR2 FQNEAQ (reference sequence). CDR3 in amino acids: CASSWGQGDREQFF.